The present entry profiles one TCR beta chain with its context. What it binds is not known. The CDR3 totals 13 residues. CDR1 is SGHRS, CDR2 YFSETQ, per germline. The ends were cut back, 4 bases at V and 5 bases at J, with 9 bases in the middle. The data were produced by immunoSEQ multiplex PCR, yet TCRdb's version contains in-frame clones alone and is incomplete. The sample carries some 500,000 clones, 89% recorded once. Treatment given: 15 to 20 received Ad26.COV2.S at low or high dose, single or two shots; about 5 received placebo; per-sample allocation not given. Sample collection was performed on day 63 after the first vaccine or placebo injection. These data originate in a study of Ad26.COV2.S vaccination and SARS-CoV-2 variants. Across the study: Participants got Ad26.COV2.S intramuscularly, once or twice 56 days apart.

Study-level findings and limits: An underestimation of total T cell responses may have resulted from the TCR breadth and depth analyses. Those who received the vaccine showed greater spike-specific TCR breadth than those given placebo.

The sequence derives from a person aged 18-60 years who received the Ad26.COV2.S COVID-19 vaccine or a placebo. The chain combines TRBV5-1 with TRBJ1-4; a possible D gene is TRBD1 (6 bases). The source was peripheral blood, collected in a trial of Ad26.COV2.S vaccine versus placebo. CDR3 nucleotide sequence: TGCGCCAGCAGCGCACAGGGCAATGAAAAACTGTTTTTT. Translation: CASSAQGNEKLFF.